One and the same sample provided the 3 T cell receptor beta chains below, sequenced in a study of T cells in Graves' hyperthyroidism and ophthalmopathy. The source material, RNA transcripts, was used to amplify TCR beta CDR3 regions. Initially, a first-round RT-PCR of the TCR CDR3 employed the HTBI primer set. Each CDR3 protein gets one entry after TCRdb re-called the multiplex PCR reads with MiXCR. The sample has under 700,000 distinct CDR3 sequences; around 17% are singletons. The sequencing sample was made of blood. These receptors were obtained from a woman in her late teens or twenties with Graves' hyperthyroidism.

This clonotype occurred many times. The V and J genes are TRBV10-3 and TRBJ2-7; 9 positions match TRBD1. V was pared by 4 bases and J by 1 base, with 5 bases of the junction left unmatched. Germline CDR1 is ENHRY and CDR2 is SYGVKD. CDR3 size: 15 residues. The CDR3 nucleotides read TGTGCCATCAGTGGGGGACAGGGCCGATCCTACGAGCAGTACTTC. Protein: CAISGGQGRSYEQYF.

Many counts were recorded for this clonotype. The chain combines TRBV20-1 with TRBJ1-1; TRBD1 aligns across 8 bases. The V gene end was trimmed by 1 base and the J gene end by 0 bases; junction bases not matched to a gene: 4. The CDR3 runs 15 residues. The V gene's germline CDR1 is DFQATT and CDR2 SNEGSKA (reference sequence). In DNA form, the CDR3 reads TGCAGTGCTAGAGCAGGGGGCGGAATGAACACTGAAGCTTTCTTT. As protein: CSARAGGGMNTEAFF.

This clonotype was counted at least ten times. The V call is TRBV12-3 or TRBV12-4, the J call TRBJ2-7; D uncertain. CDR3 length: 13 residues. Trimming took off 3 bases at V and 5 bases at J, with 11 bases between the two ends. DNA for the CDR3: TGTGCCAGCAGTTTTAGGACCCAGCACGAGCAGTACTTC. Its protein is CASSFRTQHEQYF.